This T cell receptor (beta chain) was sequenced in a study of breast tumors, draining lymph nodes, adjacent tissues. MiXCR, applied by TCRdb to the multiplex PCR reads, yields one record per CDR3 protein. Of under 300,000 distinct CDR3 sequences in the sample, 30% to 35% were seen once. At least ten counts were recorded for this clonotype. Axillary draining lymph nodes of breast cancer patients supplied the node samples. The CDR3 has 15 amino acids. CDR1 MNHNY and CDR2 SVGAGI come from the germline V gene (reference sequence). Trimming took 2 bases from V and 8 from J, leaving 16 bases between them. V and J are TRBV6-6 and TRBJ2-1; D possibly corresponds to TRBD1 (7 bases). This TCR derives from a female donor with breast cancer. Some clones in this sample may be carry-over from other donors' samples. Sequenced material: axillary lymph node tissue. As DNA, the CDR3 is TGTGCCAGCAGTTACGTCGGAGGGGGCCCGGATGAGCAGTTCTTC. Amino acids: CASSYVGGGPDEQFF.